The rows below give T cell receptor beta chains drawn from one sample of a study of blood T cell repertoires in COVID-19. The protocol was immunoSEQ multiplex PCR, while the TCRdb copy is restricted to in-frame clones and leaves out a portion. The sample records roughly 320,000 clones, just under 90% being singletons. The specimen sequenced was peripheral blood. The receptor source for this set is a woman in her forties or fifties with COVID-19, enrolled during active disease. CDR3s include the opening cysteine and the closing phenylalanine or tryptophan. The order of the fields is J gene, D gene, clone size, V gene, CDR3 protein. A D gene is named only where the DNA matches it firmly. The size entry is marked missing in some rows and otherwise reads once, few, many or a size class.

TRBJ1-3 | NA | few | TRBV4-2 | CASSQSLITGRGPGNTIYF
TRBJ2-1 | TRBD2 | NA | TRBV6-5 | CASSYQGTSGNNEQFF
TRBJ1-3 | NA | NA | TRBV30 | CAWSANGQFGNTIYF
TRBJ1-1 | NA | NA | TRBV6-4 | CASSDSRGATFF
TRBJ2-1 | NA | NA | TRBV5-4 | CASSLPGQYNEQFF
TRBJ2-2 | NA | NA | TRBV19 | CASSIPEWLTSNTGELFF
TRBJ2-2 | NA | NA | TRBV9 | CASRTSQGSGELFF
TRBJ1-2 | NA | NA | TRBV7-6 | CASSLLSSGVEGYTF
TRBJ2-5 | TRBD2 | NA | TRBV5-1 | CASSLGPASGSETQYF
TRBJ1-5 | TRBD1 | once | TRBV6-1 | CASSGPNRGGNQPQHF
TRBJ2-7 | NA | NA | TRBV5-1 | CASSLGLPSYEQYF
TRBJ2-3 | NA | NA | TRBV20-1 | CSASGSSRTDTQYF
TRBJ2-1 | TRBD2 | NA | TRBV30 | CAWRGLVYNEQFF
TRBJ2-3 | TRBD2 | NA | TRBV7-2 | CASSTSSGSVRRTDTQYF
TRBJ1-6 | TRBD1 | NA | TRBV19 | CASSIEHRGTAPLHF
TRBJ2-5 | TRBD2 | once | TRBV29-1 | CSVGSTSSGYETQYF
TRBJ1-1 | NA | NA | TRBV5-5 | CASSPIAGLDTEAFF
TRBJ2-2 | NA | NA | TRBV7-9 | CASSFTDAPGELFF
TRBJ2-1 | TRBD2 | NA | TRBV19 | CASSIGGRYYNEQFF
TRBJ1-2 | NA | NA | TRBV27 | CASSFLANYGYTF
TRBJ1-1 | NA | NA | TRBV9 | CASSARQAMNTEAFF
TRBJ2-1 | TRBD2 | NA | TRBV25-1 | CASSDHGLAGGFYNEQFF
TRBJ1-2 | TRBD1 | NA | TRBV5-1 | CASTGVTGALGYTF
TRBJ1-6 | NA | NA | TRBV30 | CAWSRWGVVGSPLHF
TRBJ2-1 | NA | few | TRBV5-1 | CASSLPGDEQFF
TRBJ2-3 | TRBD2 | NA | TRBV5-6 | CASSLSGGRTQYF
TRBJ2-4 | NA | NA | TRBV24-1 | CATSDPGGNIQYF
TRBJ1-5 | TRBD1 | NA | TRBV7-8 | CASSPGQDSNQPQHF
TRBJ2-7 | TRBD2 | NA | TRBV6-1 | CASSEEGLAGVSYEQYF
TRBJ2-3 | TRBD2 | NA | TRBV4-1 | CASSHVAGAPDTQYF
TRBJ2-7 | TRBD2 | NA | TRBV5-1 | CASSLATGLAATYEQYF
TRBJ2-3 | NA | NA | TRBV9 | CASSVAAGDTQYF
TRBJ2-2 | TRBD2 | NA | TRBV10-1 | CASRGGLAGVSTGELFF
TRBJ2-1 | TRBD2 | NA | TRBV27 | CASSYNQRESYNEQFF
TRBJ1-1 | TRBD1 | NA | TRBV14 | CASSTRTGKRAEAFF
TRBJ1-1 | NA | NA | TRBV10-3 | CAISELQANTEAFF
TRBJ1-2 | TRBD1 | once | TRBV24-1 | CATSDIGGSYGYTF
TRBJ1-6 | NA | NA | TRBV30 | CAWSQQQRGLHF
TRBJ2-2 | TRBD1 | NA | TRBV9 | CASSDRGHTGELFF
TRBJ1-4 | NA | NA | TRBV11-2 | CASSLVAGSGRDINEKLFF
TRBJ1-1 | NA | few | TRBV7-9 | CASSDSGIEAFF
TRBJ2-1 | TRBD1 | NA | TRBV14 | CASSRTGYNEQFF
TRBJ1-5 | TRBD1 | NA | TRBV11-3 | CASSFHRDRHQPQHF